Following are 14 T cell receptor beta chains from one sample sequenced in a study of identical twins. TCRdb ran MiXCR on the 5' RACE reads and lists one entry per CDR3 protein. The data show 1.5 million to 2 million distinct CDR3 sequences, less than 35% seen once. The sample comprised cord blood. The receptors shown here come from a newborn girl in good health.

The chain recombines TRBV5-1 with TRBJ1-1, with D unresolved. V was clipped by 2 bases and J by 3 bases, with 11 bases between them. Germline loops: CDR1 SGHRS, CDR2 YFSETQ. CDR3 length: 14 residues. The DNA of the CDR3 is TGCGCCAGCAGCTTCTGGGCCCAGGACACTGAAGCTTTCTTT. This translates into CASSFWAQDTEAFF.

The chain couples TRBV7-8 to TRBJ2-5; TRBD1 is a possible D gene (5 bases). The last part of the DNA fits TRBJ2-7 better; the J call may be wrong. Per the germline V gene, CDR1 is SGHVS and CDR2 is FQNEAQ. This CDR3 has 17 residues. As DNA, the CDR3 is TGTGCCAGCAGCACAAAACGAGTGGGGCAGGGCAACTACGAGCAGTACTTC. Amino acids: CASSTKRVGQGNYEQYF.

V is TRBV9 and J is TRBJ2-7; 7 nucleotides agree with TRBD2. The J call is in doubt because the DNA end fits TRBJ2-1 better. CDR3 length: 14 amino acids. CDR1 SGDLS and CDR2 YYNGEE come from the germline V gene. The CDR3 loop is CASSSGALSYEQFF. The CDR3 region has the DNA TGTGCCAGCAGCAGCGGGGCCCTCTCCTACGAGCAGTTCTTC.

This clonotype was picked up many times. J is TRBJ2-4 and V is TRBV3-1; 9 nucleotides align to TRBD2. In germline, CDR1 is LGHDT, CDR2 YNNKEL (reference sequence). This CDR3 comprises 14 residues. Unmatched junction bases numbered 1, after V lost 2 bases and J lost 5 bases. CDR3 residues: CASSQIAGENIQYF. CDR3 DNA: TGTGCCAGCAGCCAAATAGCGGGAGAAAACATTCAGTACTTC.

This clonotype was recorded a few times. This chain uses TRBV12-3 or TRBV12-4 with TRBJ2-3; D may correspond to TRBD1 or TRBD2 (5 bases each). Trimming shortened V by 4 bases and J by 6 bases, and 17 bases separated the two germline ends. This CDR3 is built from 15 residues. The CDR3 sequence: CASSWDGLIDDTQYF. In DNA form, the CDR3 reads TGTGCCAGCAGTTGGGACGGCTTAATCGATGATACGCAGTATTTT.

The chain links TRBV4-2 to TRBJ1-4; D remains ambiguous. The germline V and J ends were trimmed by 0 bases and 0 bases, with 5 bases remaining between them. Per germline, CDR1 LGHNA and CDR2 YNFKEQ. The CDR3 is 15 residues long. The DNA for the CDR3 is TGTGCCAGCAGCCAAGACGCCACAACTAATGAAAAACTGTTTTTT. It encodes CASSQDATTNEKLFF.

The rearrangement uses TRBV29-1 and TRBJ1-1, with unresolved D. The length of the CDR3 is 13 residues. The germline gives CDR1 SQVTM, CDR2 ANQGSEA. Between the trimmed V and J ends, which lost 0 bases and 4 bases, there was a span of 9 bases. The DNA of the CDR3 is TGCAGCGTTGAAGATCTGGAGGGCACTGAAGCTTTCTTT. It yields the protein CSVEDLEGTEAFF.

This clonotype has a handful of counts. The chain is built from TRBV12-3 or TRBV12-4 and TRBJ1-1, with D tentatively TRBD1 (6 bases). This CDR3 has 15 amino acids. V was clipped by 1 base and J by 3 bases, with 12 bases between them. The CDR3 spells CASSLGGGRDTEAFF. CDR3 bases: TGTGCCAGCAGTTTAGGGGGGGGGCGCGACACTGAAGCTTTCTTT.

As DNA, the CDR3 is TGCGCCAGCAAAACGGGACTAGCGGGGTATAATGAGCAGTTCTTC. Translated: CASKTGLAGYNEQFF. The chain has TRBV10-1 and TRBJ2-1; TRBD2 matches at 13 bases. The germline gives CDR1 WNHNN, CDR2 SYGVQD (reference sequence). The CDR3 has 15 residues. With V trimmed by 7 bases and J by 7 bases, 7 bases remained unmatched.

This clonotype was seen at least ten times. CDR3 loop: CASSGTVYGYTF. CDR3 bases: TGTGCCAGCAGTGGGACAGTCTATGGCTACACCTTC. The chain couples TRBV25-1 to TRBJ1-2; D perhaps matches TRBD1 (6 bases). V lost 4 bases and J lost 4, with 7 bases in between. This CDR3 has 12 amino acids. Germline lookup yields CDR1 MGHDK and CDR2 SYGVNS.

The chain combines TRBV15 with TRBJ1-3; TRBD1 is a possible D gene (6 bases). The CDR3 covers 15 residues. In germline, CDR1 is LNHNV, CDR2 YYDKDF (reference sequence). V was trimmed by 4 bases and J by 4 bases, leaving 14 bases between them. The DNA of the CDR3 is TGTGCCACCAGCACCACTAGGGGGACCGGAAACACCATATATTTT. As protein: CATSTTRGTGNTIYF.

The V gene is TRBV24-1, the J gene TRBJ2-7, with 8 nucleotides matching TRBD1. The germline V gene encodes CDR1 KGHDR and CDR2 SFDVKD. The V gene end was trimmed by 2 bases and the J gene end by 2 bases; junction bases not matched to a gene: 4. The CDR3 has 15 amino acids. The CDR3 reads CATSDSGQGTYEQYF. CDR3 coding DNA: TGTGCCACCAGTGATTCAGGACAGGGCACCTACGAGCAGTACTTC.

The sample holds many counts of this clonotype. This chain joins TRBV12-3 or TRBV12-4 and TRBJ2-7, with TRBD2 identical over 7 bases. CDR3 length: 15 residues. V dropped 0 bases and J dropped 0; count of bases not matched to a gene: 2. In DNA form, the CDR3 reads TGTGCCAGCAGTTTAGCGGGAGGGCCCTCCTACGAGCAGTACTTC. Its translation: CASSLAGGPSYEQYF.

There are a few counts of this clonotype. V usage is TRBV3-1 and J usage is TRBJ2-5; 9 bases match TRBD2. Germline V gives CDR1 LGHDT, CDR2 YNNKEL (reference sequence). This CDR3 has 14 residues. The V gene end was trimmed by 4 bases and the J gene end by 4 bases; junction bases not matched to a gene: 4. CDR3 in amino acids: CASSRLAGRETQYF. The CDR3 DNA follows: TGTGCCAGCAGCCGTCTAGCGGGAAGAGAGACCCAGTACTTC.